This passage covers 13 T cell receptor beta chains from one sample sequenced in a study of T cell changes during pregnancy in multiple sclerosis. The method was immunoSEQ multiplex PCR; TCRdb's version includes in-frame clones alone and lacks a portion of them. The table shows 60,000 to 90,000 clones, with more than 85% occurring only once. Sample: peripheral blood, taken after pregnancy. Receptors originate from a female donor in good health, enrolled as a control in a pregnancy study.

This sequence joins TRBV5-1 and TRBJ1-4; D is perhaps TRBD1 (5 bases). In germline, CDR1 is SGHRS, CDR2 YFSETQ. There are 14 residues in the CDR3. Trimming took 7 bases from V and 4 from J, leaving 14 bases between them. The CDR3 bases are TGCGCCAGCGCCGTGACAGTGAATAATGAAAAACTGTTTTTT. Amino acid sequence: CASAVTVNNEKLFF.

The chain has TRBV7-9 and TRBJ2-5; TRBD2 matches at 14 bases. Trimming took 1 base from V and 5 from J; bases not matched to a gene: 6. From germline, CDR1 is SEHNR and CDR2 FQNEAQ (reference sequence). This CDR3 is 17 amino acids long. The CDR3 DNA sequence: TGTGCCAGCAGCTTAGGACTAGCGGGGGGGTTTGTTGAGACCCAGTACTTC. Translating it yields CASSLGLAGGFVETQYF.

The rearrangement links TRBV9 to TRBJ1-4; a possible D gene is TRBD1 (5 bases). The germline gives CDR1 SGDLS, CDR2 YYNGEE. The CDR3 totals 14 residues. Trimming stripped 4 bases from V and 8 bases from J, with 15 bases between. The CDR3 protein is CASSPLGVGEKLFF. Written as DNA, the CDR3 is TGTGCCAGCAGCCCTCTAGGGGTGGGAGAAAAACTGTTTTTT.

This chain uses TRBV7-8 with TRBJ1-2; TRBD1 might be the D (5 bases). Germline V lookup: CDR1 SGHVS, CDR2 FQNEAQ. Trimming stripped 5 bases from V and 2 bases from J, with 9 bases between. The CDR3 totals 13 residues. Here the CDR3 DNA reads TGTGCCAGCAGCAAAACAGGAAACTATGGCTACACCTTC. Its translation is CASSKTGNYGYTF.

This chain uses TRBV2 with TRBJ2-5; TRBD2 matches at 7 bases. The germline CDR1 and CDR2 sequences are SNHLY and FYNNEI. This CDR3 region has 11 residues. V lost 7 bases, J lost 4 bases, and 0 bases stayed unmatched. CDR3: CASTGGETQYF. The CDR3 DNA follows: TGTGCCAGCACGGGGGGAGAGACCCAGTACTTC.

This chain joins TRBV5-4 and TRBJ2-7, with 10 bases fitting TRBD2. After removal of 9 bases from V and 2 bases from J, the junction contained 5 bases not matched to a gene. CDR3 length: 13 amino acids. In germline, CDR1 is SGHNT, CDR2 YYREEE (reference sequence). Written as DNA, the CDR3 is TGTGCCACCCGAGCGGGGGGGCCCTACGAGCAGTACTTC. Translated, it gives CATRAGGPYEQYF.

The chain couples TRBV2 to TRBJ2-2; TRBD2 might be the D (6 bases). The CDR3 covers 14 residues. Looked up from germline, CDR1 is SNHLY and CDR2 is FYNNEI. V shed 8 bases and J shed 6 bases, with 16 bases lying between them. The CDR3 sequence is CASGRESQPGELFF. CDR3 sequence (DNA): TGTGCCAGCGGCCGGGAGTCCCAACCCGGGGAGCTGTTTTTT.

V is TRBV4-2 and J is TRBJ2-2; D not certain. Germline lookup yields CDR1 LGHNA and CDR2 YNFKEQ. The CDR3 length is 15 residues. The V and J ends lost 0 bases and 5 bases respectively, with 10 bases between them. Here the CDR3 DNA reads TGTGCCAGCAGCCAAGATATTGTCGGGACCGGGGAGCTGTTTTTT. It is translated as CASSQDIVGTGELFF.

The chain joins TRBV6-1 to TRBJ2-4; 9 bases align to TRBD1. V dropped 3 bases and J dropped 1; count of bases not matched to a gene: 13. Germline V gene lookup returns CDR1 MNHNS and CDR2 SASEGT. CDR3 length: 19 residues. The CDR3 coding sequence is TGTGCCAGCAGTGACAGTCCCGGGACAGGGTTGGGGGCCAAAAACATTCAGTACTTC. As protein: CASSDSPGTGLGAKNIQYF.

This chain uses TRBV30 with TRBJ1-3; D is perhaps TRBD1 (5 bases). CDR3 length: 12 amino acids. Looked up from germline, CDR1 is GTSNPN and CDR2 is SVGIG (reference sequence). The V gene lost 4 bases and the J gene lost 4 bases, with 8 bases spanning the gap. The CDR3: CAWTQGGNTIYF. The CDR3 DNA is TGTGCCTGGACCCAGGGCGGAAACACCATATATTTT. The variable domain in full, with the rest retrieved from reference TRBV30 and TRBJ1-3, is SQTIHQWPATLVQPVGSPLSLECTVEGTSNPNLYWYRQAAGRGLQLLFYSVGIGQISSEVPQNLSASRPQDRQFILSSKKLLLSDSGFYLCAWTQGGNTIYFGEGSWLTVV.

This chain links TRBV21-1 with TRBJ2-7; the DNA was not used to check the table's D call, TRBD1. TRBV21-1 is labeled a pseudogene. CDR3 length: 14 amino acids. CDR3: CASSKDQGPYEQYF. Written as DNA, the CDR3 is TGTGCCAGCAGCAAAGACCAGGGCCCCTACGAGCAGTACTTC.

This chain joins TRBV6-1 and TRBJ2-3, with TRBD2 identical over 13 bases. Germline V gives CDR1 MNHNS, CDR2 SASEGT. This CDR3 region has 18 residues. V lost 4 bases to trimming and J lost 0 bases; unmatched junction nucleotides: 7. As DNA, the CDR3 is TGTGCCAGCAGTGGGGGACTAGCGGGGTTTCCTAGCACAGATACGCAGTATTTT. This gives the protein CASSGGLAGFPSTDTQYF.

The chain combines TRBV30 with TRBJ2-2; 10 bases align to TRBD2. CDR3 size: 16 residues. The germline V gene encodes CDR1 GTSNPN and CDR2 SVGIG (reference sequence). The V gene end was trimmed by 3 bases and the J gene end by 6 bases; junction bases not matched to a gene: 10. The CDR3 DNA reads TGTGCCTGGAGGGGGAGGAATCTAGCGGGAGCCGGGGAGCTGTTTTTT. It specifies CAWRGRNLAGAGELFF. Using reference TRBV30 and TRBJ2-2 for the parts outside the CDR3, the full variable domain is SQTIHQWPATLVQPVGSPLSLECTVEGTSNPNLYWYRQAAGRGLQLLFYSVGIGQISSEVPQNLSASRPQDRQFILSSKKLLLSDSGFYLCAWRGRNLAGAGELFFGEGSRLTVL.